This T cell receptor beta chain comes out of a study of T-cell reconstitution after alpha-beta-depleted transplantation in children. This clonotype was seen only a few times. The V gene end was trimmed by 3 bases and the J gene end by 3 bases; junction bases not matched to a gene: 5. There are 16 residues in the CDR3. The germline V gene encodes CDR1 MGHRA and CDR2 YSYEKL. Unique molecular identifiers were incorporated when the TCRbeta library was constructed. TCRdb fed the PCR reads into MiXCR, producing one record per CDR3 protein. Of approximately 490,000 distinct CDR3 sequences listed, approximately 10% were seen once; the top ten hold just over 2%.

The source of this sequence is a child between 2 and 9 years old with inherited bone marrow failure, due to receive a stem cell transplant. This chain connects TRBV4-1 to TRBJ2-7; 13 bases agree with TRBD2. The starting material was PBMCs, obtained before TCRalphabeta/CD19-depleted stem cell transplant. The CDR3 loop reads CASSQGTSGMLYEQYF. CDR3 nucleotide sequence: TGCGCCAGCAGCCAGGGGACTAGCGGGATGCTCTACGAGCAGTACTTC.